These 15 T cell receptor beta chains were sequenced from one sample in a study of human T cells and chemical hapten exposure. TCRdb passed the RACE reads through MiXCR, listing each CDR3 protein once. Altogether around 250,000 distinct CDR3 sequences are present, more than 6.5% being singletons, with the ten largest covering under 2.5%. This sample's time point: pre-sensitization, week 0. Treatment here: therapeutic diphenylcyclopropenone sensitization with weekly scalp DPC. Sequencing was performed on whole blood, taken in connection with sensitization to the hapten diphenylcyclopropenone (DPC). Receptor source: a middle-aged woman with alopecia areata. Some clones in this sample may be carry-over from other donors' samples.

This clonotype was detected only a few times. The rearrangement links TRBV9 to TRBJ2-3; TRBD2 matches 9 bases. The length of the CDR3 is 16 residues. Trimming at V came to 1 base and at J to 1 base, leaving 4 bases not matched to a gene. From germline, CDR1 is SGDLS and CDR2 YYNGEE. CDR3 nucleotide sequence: TGTGCCAGCAGCGTATACGGCGGGAGGGGCACAGATACGCAGTATTTT. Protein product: CASSVYGGRGTDTQYF.

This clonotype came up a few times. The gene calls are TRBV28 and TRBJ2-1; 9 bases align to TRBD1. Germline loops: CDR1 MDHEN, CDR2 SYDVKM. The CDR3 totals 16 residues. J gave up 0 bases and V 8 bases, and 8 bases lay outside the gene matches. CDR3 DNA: TGTGCCAGCCTCCCGGGGACAGGGAGCTCCTACAATGAGCAGTTCTTC. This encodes CASLPGTGSSYNEQFF.

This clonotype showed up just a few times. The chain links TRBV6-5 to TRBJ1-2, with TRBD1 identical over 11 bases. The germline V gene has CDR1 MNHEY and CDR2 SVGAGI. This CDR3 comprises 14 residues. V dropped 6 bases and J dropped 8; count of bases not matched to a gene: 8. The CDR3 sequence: CASREGQGARGYTF. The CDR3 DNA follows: TGTGCCAGCAGAGAAGGACAGGGGGCGAGAGGCTACACCTTC.

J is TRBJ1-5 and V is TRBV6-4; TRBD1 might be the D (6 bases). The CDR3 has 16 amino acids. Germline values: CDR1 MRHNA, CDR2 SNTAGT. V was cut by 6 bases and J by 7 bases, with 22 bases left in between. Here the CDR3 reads CASRPRRGGPRQPQHF. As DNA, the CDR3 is TGTGCCAGCAGACCAAGGCGTGGGGGGCCGAGACAGCCCCAGCATTTT.

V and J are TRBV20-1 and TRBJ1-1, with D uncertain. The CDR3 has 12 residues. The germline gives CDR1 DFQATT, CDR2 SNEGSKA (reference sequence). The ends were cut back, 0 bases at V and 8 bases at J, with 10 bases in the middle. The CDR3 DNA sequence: TGCAGTGCTAGAGATGCAAGAATGGAAGCTTTCTTT. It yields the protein CSARDARMEAFF.

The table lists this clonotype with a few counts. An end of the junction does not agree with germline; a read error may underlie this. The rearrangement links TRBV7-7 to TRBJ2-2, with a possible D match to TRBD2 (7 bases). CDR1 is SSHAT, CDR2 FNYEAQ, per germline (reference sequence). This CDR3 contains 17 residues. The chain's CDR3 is CASSSRVQGGGTGELFF. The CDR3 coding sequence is TGTGCTAGCAGCTCTAGAGTACAGGGCGGGGGCACCGGGGAGCTGTTTTTT.

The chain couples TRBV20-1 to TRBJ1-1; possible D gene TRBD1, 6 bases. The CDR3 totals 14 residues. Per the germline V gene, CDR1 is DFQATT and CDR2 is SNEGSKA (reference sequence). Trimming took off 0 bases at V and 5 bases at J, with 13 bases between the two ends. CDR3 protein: CSAREPTGSTEAFF. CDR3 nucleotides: TGCAGTGCTAGAGAGCCAACAGGGAGTACTGAAGCTTTCTTT.

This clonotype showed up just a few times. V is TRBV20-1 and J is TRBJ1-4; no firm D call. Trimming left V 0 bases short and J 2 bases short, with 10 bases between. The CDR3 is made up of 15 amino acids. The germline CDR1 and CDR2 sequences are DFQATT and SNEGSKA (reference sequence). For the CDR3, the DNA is TGCAGTGCTAGAGATATGAGCCGGACTAATGAAAAACTGTTTTTT. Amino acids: CSARDMSRTNEKLFF.

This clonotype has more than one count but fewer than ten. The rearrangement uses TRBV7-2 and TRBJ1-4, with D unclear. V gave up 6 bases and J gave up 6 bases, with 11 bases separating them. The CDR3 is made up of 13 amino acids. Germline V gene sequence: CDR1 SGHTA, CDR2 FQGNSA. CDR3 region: CASRLGVDEKLFF. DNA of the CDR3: TGTGCCAGCAGACTTGGGGTGGATGAAAAACTGTTTTTT.

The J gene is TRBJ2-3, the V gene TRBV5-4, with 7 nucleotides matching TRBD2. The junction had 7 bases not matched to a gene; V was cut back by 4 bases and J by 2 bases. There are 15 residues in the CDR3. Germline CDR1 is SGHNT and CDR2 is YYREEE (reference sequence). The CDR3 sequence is CASSPPGLSTDTQYF. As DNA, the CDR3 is TGTGCCAGCAGCCCTCCGGGACTATCCACAGATACGCAGTATTTT.

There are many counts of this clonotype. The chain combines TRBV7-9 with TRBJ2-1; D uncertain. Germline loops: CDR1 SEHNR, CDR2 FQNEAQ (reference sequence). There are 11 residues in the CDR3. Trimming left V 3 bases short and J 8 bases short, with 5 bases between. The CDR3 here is CASSFRYEQFF. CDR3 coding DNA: TGTGCCAGCAGCTTCAGGTATGAGCAGTTCTTC.

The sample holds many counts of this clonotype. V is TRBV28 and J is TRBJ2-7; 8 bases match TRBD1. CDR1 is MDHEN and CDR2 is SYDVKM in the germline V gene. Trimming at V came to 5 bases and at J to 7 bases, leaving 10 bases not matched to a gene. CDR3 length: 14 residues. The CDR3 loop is CASSLSPDREEQYF. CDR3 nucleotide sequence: TGTGCCAGCAGTCTATCCCCGGACAGGGAAGAGCAGTACTTC.

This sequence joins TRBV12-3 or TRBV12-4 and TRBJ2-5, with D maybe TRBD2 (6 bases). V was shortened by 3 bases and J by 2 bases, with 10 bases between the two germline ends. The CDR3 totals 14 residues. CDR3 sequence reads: CASSFRRGQETQYF. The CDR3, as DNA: TGTGCCAGCAGTTTTAGGAGGGGTCAAGAGACCCAGTACTTC.

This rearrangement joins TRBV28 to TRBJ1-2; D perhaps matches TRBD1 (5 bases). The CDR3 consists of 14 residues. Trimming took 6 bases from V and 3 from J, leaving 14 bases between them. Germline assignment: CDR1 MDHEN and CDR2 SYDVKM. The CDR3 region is CASREQAFDYGYTF. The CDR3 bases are TGTGCCAGCAGGGAACAGGCTTTCGACTATGGCTACACCTTC.

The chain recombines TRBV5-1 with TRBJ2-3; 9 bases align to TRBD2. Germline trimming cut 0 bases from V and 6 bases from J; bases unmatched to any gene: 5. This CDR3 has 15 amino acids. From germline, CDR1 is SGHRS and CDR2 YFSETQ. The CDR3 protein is CASSLGAGGEDTQYF. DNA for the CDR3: TGCGCCAGCAGCTTGGGAGCGGGAGGAGAGGATACGCAGTATTTT.